The T cell receptor (beta chain) under discussion was sequenced for a study of blood T cell repertoires in COVID-19. Only in-frame clones appear in the TCRdb table, and some are missing; sequencing was by immunoSEQ multiplex PCR. The sample holds more than 200,000 clones; around nine tenths are singletons and the top ten take 2.5% to 3.5%. Trimming took off 3 bases at V and 7 bases at J, with 15 bases between the two ends. The CDR3 totals 15 residues. From germline, CDR1 is MNHNY and CDR2 SVGAGI (reference sequence). V usage is TRBV6-6 and J usage is TRBJ2-2, with TRBD1 as a possible D gene (5 bases). The source material was peripheral blood. This receptor was obtained from a woman aged 60-75 years with acute or convalescent COVID-19. DNA for the CDR3: TGTGCCAGCAGTTATTCGACGAAGCAGGGCGGGGAGCTGTTTTTT. It specifies CASSYSTKQGGELFF.